The sequence of this T cell receptor (beta chain) was determined in a study of human T cells and chemical hapten exposure. One entry per CDR3 protein, called by TCRdb with MiXCR from the RACE reads. Seen here are approximately 97,000 distinct CDR3 sequences, more than 9.5% observed once, and the top ten hold 2.5% to 4%. Regarding time point: patch test 2, 6 weeks after DPC sensitization. The treatment was: therapeutic diphenylcyclopropenone sensitization with weekly scalp DPC. J was trimmed by 2 bases and V by 5 bases; bases with no gene match: 6. This CDR3 is built from 16 residues. Per the germline V gene, CDR1 is SGHAT and CDR2 is FQNNGV. This clonotype was counted at least ten times.

The source was whole blood, collected in connection with sensitization to the hapten diphenylcyclopropenone (DPC). The V and J genes are TRBV11-2 and TRBJ2-6, with 7 bases aligning to TRBD1. This TCR was sampled from a woman aged 40 to 50 with alopecia areata. Some clones in this sample may be carry-over from other donors' samples. CDR3 loop: CASSPGGRAGANVLTF. The CDR3 coding sequence is TGTGCCAGCAGCCCAGGGGGTCGGGCTGGGGCCAACGTCCTGACTTTC.